The 8 T cell receptor beta chains reported below all come from one sample, sequenced in a study of OX40 agonist ivuxolimab in advanced cancers. The data were produced by immunoSEQ multiplex PCR, yet TCRdb's version contains in-frame clones alone and is incomplete. The sample carries around 66,000 clones, roughly four fifths recorded once. Material: CD4+ or CD8+ T cells sorted from blood, obtained in a trial of the OX40 agonist ivuxolimab. These receptor sequences come from an adult with an advanced solid tumor such as melanoma, head and neck, liver or kidney cancer.

V gene TRBV6-5 combines with J gene TRBJ1-2; D is undetermined. CDR1 and CDR2 (germline): MNHEY, SVGAGI. The CDR3 runs 15 residues. The V gene lost 0 bases and the J gene lost 7 bases, with 15 bases spanning the gap. The CDR3 region has the DNA TGTGCCAGCAGTTACTCCGGTCCCAACTCGGGTGGCTACACCTTC. As protein: CASSYSGPNSGGYTF.

This clone was detected only a few times. The genes are TRBV9 and TRBJ1-6; 10 bases are shared with TRBD1. The CDR3 has 15 amino acids. V gave up 5 bases and J gave up 10 bases; unmatched junction bases: 9. The germline gives CDR1 SGDLS, CDR2 YYNGEE. CDR3 coding DNA: TGTGCCAGCAGTACGGGACAGGGGACAAGCTCACCCCTCCACTTT. Translating it yields CASSTGQGTSSPLHF.

The V and J genes are TRBV19 and TRBJ1-2, with 7 bases lining up with TRBD1. V lost 5 bases and J lost 8; bases outside the gene matches: 8. Germline V CDR1 and CDR2: LNHDA, SQIVND (reference sequence). The CDR3 totals 13 residues. The CDR3 DNA reads as TGTGCCAGTAGTGCGAACCGACAGGGAGGCTACACCTTC. Amino acid sequence: CASSANRQGGYTF.

This clone showed up just once. V is TRBV6-1 and J is TRBJ1-1; a weak D match, TRBD1 (5 bases). There are 14 residues in the CDR3. CDR1 and CDR2 (germline): MNHNS, SASEGT. Trimming removed 0 bases from V and 5 bases from J, with 10 bases in between. Here the CDR3 reads CASSEARQGTEAFF. The CDR3, as DNA: TGTGCCAGCAGTGAAGCGAGGCAGGGTACTGAAGCTTTCTTT.

This rearrangement joins TRBV5-4 to TRBJ2-1; 8 nucleotides agree with TRBD1. V shed 1 base and J 6 bases; nucleotides not matched to a gene: 6. This CDR3 region has 15 residues. CDR1 and CDR2 (germline): SGHNT, YYREEE (reference sequence). This chain's CDR3 is CASSLNQQGANEQFF. The CDR3 nucleotides read TGTGCCAGCAGCTTGAATCAGCAGGGGGCCAATGAGCAGTTCTTC.

The genes are TRBV4-3 and TRBJ1-5; a possible D gene is TRBD1 (6 bases). V dropped 4 bases and J dropped 7 bases, with 17 bases sitting between them. CDR1 is LGHNA, CDR2 YSLEER, per germline. The CDR3 totals 15 residues. CDR3 sequence (DNA): TGCGCCAGCAGCCGCCTCTACAGGGTGGAACAGCCCCAGCATTTT. Translating gives CASSRLYRVEQPQHF.

The V gene is TRBV5-1, the J gene TRBJ2-2, with a weak D call TRBD2 (5 bases). V gave up 0 bases and J gave up 0 bases, with 9 bases separating them. Germline-derived CDR1 and CDR2 are SGHRS and YFSETQ. The CDR3 is 16 residues long. Written as DNA, the CDR3 is TGCGCCAGCAGCTTGGGTATCGGGGCGAACACCGGGGAGCTGTTTTTT. It translates to CASSLGIGANTGELFF.

The chain has TRBV6-5 and TRBJ1-5; no clear D gene. V was clipped by 0 bases and J by 4 bases, with 10 bases between them. Germline V gene data show CDR1 as MNHEY and CDR2 as SVGAGI. This CDR3 region has 15 residues. The CDR3 loop is CASSYSGSANQPQHF. The CDR3 DNA sequence: TGTGCCAGCAGTTACTCGGGAAGCGCTAATCAGCCCCAGCATTTT.